Listed here is a single TCR beta chain. This specimen belongs to a study of blood T cell repertoires in COVID-19. About the research overall: T cells, B-cell-depleted T cells, or PBMCs supplied cDNA or gDNA.

Trimming removed 5 bases at V and 5 bases at J, with 11 bases between. The germline V gene has CDR1 MRHNA and CDR2 SNTAGT. The CDR3 spans 13 residues. Here immunoSEQ multiplex PCR was the method, and the copy in TCRdb shows in-frame clones only, minus some. Here the sample spans approximately 90,000 clones, roughly 80% being singletons. The sequenced sample was peripheral blood. This chain joins TRBV6-4 and TRBJ2-3, with D possibly TRBD1 on 6 matching bases. This receptor was taken from a human donor in a cohort sampled during active COVID-19. The CDR3 loop is CASSYSRGDTQYF. The DNA for the CDR3 is TGTGCCAGCAGTTATTCCAGGGGAGATACGCAGTATTTT.